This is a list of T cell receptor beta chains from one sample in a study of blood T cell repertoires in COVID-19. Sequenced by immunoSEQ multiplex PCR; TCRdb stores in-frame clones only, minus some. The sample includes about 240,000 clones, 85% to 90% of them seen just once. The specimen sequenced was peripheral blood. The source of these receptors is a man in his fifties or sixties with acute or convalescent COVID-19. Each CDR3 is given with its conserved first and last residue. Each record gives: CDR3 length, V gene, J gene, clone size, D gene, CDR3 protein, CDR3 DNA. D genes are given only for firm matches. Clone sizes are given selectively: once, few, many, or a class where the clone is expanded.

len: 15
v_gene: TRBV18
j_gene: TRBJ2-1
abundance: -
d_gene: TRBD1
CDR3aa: CASSPGQGPDNEQFF
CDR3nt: TGTGCCAGCTCACCAGGACAGGGGCCCGACAATGAGCAGTTCTTC

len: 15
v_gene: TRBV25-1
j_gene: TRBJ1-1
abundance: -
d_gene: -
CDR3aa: CASSESGGLLTEAFF
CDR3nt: TGTGCCAGCAGTGAATCGGGGGGGCTGTTAACTGAAGCTTTCTTT

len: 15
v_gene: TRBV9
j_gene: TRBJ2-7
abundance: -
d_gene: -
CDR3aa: CASSPSPGEMGEQYF
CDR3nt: TGTGCCAGCAGCCCGAGCCCAGGGGAGATGGGGGAGCAGTACTTC

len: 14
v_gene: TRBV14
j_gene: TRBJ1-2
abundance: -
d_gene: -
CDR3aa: CASSQVGQGHGYTF
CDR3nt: TGTGCCAGCAGCCAAGTAGGCCAGGGGCATGGCTACACCTTC

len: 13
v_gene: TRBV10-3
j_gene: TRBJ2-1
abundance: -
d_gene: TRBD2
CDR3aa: CAIRRESSNEQFF
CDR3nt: TGTGCCATCAGGCGGGAGAGCTCCAATGAGCAGTTCTTC

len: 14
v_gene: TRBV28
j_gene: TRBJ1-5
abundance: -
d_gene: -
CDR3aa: CASSLVRVNQPQHF
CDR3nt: TGTGCCAGCAGTTTAGTCAGGGTCAATCAGCCCCAGCATTTT

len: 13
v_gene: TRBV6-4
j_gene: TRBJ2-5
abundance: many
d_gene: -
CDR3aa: CASRHLDQETQYF
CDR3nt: TGTGCCAGCAGGCACTTGGACCAAGAGACCCAGTACTTC

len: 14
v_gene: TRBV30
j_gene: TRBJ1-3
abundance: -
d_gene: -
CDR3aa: CAWSVRSSGNTIYF
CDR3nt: TGTGCCTGGAGTGTACGGAGCTCTGGAAACACCATATATTTT

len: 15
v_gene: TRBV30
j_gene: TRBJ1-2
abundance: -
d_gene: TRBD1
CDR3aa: CAWSPTGVTNYGYTF
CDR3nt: TGTGCCTGGAGTCCCACAGGGGTCACTAACTATGGCTACACCTTC

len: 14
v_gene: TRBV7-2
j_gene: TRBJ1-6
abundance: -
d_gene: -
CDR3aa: CASSPYSSNSPLHF
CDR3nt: TGTGCCAGCAGCCCTTACAGCTCTAATTCACCCCTCCACTTT

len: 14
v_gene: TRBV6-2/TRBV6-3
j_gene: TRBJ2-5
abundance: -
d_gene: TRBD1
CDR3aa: CASSSGQAEKTQYF
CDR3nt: TGTGCCAGCAGTTCGGGACAGGCGGAAAAGACCCAGTACTTC

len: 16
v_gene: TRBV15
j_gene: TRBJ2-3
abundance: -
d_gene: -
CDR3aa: CATSRDGRGLTDTQYF
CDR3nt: TGTGCCACCAGCAGAGATGGGCGGGGCCTCACAGATACGCAGTATTTT

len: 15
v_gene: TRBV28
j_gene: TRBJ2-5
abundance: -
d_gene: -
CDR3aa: CASSFGTLEKWTQYF
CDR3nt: TGTGCCAGCAGTTTCGGAACACTGGAGAAATGGACCCAGTACTTC

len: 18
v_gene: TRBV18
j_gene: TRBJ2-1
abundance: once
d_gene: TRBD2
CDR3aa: CASSSPLGSGSSYNEQFF
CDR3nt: TGTGCCAGCTCATCACCCTTGGGGAGCGGGAGCTCCTACAATGAGCAGTTCTTC

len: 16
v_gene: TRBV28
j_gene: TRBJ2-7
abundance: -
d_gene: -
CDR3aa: CASRSTGASGGHEQYF
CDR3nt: TGTGCCAGCAGATCTACGGGGGCCTCCGGGGGGCACGAGCAGTACTTC

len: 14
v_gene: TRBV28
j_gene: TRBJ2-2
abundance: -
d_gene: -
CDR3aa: CASSLDSPAGELFF
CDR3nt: TGTGCCAGCAGTTTAGACAGCCCTGCCGGGGAGCTGTTTTTT

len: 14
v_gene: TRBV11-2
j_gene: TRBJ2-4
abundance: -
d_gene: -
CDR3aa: CASSLAGSKNIQYF
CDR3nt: TGTGCCAGCAGCTTAGCCGGGTCCAAAAACATTCAGTACTTC

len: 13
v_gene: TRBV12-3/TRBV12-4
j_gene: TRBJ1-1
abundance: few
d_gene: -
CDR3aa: CASSVDMNTEAFF
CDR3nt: TGTGCCAGCAGCGTCGACATGAACACTGAAGCTTTCTTT

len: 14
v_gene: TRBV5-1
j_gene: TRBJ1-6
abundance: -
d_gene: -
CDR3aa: CASSLKFADSPLHF
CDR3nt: TGCGCCAGCAGCTTGAAGTTTGCGGATTCACCCCTCCACTTT

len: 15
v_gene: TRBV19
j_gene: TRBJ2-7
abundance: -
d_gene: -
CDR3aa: CASSIVGHLSYEQYF
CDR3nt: TGTGCCAGTAGTATCGTAGGACACCTTTCCTACGAGCAGTACTTC

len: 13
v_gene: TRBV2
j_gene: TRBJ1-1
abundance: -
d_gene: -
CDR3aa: CASSARADTEAFF
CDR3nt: TGTGCCAGCAGTGCCAGGGCGGACACTGAAGCTTTCTTT

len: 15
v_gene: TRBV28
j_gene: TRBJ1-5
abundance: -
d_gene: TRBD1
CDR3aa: CASSRTGTGGQPQHF
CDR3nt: TGTGCCAGCAGTCGAACCGGGACAGGGGGCCAGCCCCAGCATTTT

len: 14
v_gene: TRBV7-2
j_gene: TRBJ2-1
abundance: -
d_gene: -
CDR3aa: CASKSGEGYNEQFF
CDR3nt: TGTGCCAGCAAATCGGGAGAGGGCTACAATGAGCAGTTCTTC

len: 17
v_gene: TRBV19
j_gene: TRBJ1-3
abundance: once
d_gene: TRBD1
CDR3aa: CASSHRDSSSSGNTIYF
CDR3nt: TGTGCCAGTAGTCACCGGGACAGCTCATCCTCTGGAAACACCATATATTTT

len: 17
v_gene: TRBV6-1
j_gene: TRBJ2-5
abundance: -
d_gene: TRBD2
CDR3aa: CASSEGSLAGGGETQYF
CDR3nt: TGTGCCAGCAGTGAAGGGTCACTAGCGGGAGGGGGAGAGACCCAGTACTTC

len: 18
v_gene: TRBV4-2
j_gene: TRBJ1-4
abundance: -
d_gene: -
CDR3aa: CASSQDRQGRMSGEKLFF
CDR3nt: TGTGCCAGCAGCCAAGATCGGCAGGGTCGGATGTCGGGTGAAAAACTGTTTTTT

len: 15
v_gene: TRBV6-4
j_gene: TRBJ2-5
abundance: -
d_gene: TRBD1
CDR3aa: CASSETEGQGETQYF
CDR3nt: TGTGCCAGCAGTGAAACAGAGGGACAGGGGGAGACCCAGTACTTC

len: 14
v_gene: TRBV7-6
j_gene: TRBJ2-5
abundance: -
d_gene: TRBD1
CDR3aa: CASSSGQNQETQYF
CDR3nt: TGTGCCAGCAGCTCGGGACAGAACCAAGAGACCCAGTACTTC

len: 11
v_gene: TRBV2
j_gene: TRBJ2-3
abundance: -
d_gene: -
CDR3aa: CASSEPGTQYF
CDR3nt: TGTGCCAGCAGTGAGCCGGGGACGCAGTATTTT

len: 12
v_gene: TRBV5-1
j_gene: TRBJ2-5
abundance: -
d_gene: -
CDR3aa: CASSLARETQYF
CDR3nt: TGCGCCAGCAGCCTAGCGAGGGAGACCCAGTACTTC

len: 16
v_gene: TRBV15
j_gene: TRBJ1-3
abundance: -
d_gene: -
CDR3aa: CATSRGPGSSGNTIYF
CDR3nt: TGTGCCACCAGCAGAGGCCCCGGGAGCTCTGGAAACACCATATATTTT

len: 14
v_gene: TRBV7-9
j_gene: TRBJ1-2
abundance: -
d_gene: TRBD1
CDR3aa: CASSAPDRGTGYTF
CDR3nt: TGTGCCAGCAGCGCACCGGACAGGGGGACTGGCTACACCTTC

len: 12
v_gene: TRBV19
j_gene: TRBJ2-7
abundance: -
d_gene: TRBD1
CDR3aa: CASSSQLGQGYF
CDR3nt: TGTGCCAGTAGTTCGCAACTGGGACAGGGATACTTC

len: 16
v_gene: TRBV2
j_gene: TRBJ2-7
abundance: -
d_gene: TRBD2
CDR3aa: CASRNLRTSGRYEQYF
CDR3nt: TGTGCCAGCAGGAACCTTCGGACTAGCGGGAGGTACGAGCAGTACTTC

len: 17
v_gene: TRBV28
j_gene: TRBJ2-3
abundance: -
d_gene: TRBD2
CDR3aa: CASSLLAGARNTDTQYF
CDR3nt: TGTGCCAGCAGTTTGTTAGCGGGAGCCCGAAACACAGATACGCAGTATTTT

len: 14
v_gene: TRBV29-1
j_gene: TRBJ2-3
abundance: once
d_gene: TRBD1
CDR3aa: CSVEGTGNTDTQYF
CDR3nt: TGCAGCGTTGAGGGGACAGGGAACACAGATACGCAGTATTTT

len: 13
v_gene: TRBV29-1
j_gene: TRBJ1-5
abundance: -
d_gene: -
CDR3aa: CSVAKGGDQPQHF
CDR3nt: TGCAGCGTTGCGAAGGGGGGGGATCAGCCCCAGCATTTT

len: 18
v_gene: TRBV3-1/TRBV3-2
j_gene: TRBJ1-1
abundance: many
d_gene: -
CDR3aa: CASSQTFGRVVWNTEAFF
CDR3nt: TGTGCCAGCAGCCAGACGTTTGGCAGGGTTGTTTGGAACACTGAAGCTTTCTTT

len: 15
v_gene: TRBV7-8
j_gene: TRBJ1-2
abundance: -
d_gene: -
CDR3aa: CASSLSNTGNYGYTF
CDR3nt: TGTGCCAGCAGCTTATCGAACACAGGGAACTATGGCTACACCTTC

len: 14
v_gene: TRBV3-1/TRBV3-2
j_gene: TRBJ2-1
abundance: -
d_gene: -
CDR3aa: CASSQDSISNEQFF
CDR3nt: TGTGCCAGCAGCCAAGATTCTATTTCAAATGAGCAGTTCTTC

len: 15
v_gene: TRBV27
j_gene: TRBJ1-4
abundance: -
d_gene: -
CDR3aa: CASSPQTATNEKLFF
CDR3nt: TGTGCCAGCAGTCCCCAGACAGCAACTAATGAAAAACTGTTTTTT

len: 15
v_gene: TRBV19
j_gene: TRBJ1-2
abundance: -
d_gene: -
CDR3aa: CASSIKGGGAYGYTF
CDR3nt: TGTGCCAGTAGTATAAAGGGCGGGGGCGCCTATGGCTACACCTTC

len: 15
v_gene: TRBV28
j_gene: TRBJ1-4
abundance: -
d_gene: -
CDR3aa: CASSLYRESGEKLFF
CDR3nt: TGTGCCAGCAGTTTGTACAGAGAATCAGGGGAAAAACTGTTTTTT

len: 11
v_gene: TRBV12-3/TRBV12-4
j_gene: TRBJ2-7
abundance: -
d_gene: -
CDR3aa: CASTNNYEQYF
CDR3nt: TGTGCCAGCACCAACAACTACGAGCAGTACTTC

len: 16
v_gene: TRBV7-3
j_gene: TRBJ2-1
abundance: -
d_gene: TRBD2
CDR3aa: CASSFRTSGIHNEQFF
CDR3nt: TGTGCCAGCAGCTTCCGGACTAGCGGGATCCACAATGAGCAGTTCTTC

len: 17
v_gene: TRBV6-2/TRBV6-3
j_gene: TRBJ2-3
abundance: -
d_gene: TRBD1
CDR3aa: CASSLDGDSQSTDTQYF
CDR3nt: TGTGCCAGCAGTCTAGATGGGGACAGCCAGAGCACAGATACGCAGTATTTT

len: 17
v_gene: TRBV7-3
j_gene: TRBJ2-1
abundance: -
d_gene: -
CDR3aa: CASSLNPPGAAYNEQFF
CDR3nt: TGTGCCAGCAGCTTGAATCCGCCAGGGGCGGCCTACAATGAGCAGTTCTTC